One sample yielded the 2 T cell receptor beta chains listed below, sequenced in a study of human T cells and chemical hapten exposure. This sample's time point: patch test 1, 2 weeks after DPC sensitization. Treatment described: therapeutic diphenylcyclopropenone sensitization with weekly scalp DPC. In TCRdb, the RACE reads were re-called with MiXCR into one record per CDR3 protein. This sample has more than 65,000 distinct CDR3 sequences, with 10% found just once. Sequences were derived from whole blood, sampled in connection with sensitization to the hapten diphenylcyclopropenone (DPC). The origin of the receptors is a woman between 45 and 65 years old with alopecia areata. Some clones in this sample may be carry-over from other donors' samples.

The chain combines TRBV5-1 with TRBJ2-1; 7 bases are a match to TRBD2. With V trimmed by 4 bases and J by 0 bases, 1 base remained unmatched. CDR1 SGHRS and CDR2 YFSETQ come from the germline V gene. The CDR3 has 14 amino acids. The DNA for the CDR3 is TGCGCCAGCAGCACGGGAGGCTCCTACAATGAGCAGTTCTTC. This gives the protein CASSTGGSYNEQFF.

This clonotype has only a few counts. The CDR3 nucleotides are TGCAGTGCCCCTCAGGGCCAGCTCTATAATTCACCCCTCCACTTT. Translating gives CSAPQGQLYNSPLHF. The genes are TRBV20-1 and TRBJ1-6; TRBD1 is a possible D gene (5 bases). The ends were cut back, 6 bases at V and 3 bases at J, with 15 bases in the middle. Germline-derived CDR1 and CDR2 are DFQATT and SNEGSKA (reference sequence). The CDR3 loop spans 15 amino acids.